This TCR beta chain was profiled in a study of control samples from healthy donors and cancer patients. Assay used: immunoSEQ multiplex PCR; TCRdb lists only in-frame clones, some missing. The table has tens of thousands of clones, 80% to 95% seen once. Material: PBMCs. This clonotype was obtained from a woman in her thirties or forties with lung cancer.

Here the CDR3 reads CASRARDGNYNEQFF. CDR3 coding DNA: TGTGCCAGCAGGGCCCGGGACGGTAATTACAATGAGCAGTTCTTC. The rearrangement uses TRBV2 and TRBJ2-1; D is possibly TRBD1 or TRBD2 (5 bases each). CDR1 and CDR2 (germline): SNHLY, FYNNEI. V lost 6 bases and J 4 bases, leaving 16 bases between the germline ends. The CDR3 sequence is 15 residues long.